The 23 T cell receptor beta chains given below trace back to one sample, sequenced in a study of shared clonotypes between healthy human individuals. Sequencing was performed with immunoSEQ multiplex PCR; in TCRdb, only in-frame clones are kept and a portion is missing. This table has 2,500,000 or so clones, more than 90% appearing once. The sample consisted of naive CD4+ T cells sorted from blood. Sample subset: CD45RA+ positively selected. Receptor source: a man younger than 30 in good health.

The rearrangement joins TRBV28 to TRBJ1-3; D not certain. This CDR3 spans 12 amino acids. Trimming took 5 bases from V and 7 from J, leaving 9 bases between them. Germline CDR1 reads MDHEN; CDR2 reads SYDVKM. This chain's CDR3 is CASSTSGNTIYF. In DNA, the CDR3 is TGTGCCAGCAGTACCTCGGGGAACACCATATATTTT.

The rearrangement links TRBV29-1 to TRBJ2-7; perhaps TRBD2 as D (6 bases). Germline V gene lookup returns CDR1 SQVTM and CDR2 ANQGSEA. CDR3 size: 12 residues. V was trimmed by 3 bases and J by 9 bases, leaving 15 bases between them. The CDR3 region has the DNA TGCAGCGTTGAGGGAGGAGGACCGGGGCAGTACTTC. Translated, it gives CSVEGGGPGQYF.

A remark on this clone: This specimen includes other DNA sequences encoding the same CDR3. The chain uses TRBV29-1 and TRBJ2-1; D is undetermined. CDR3 size: 13 residues. Germline values: CDR1 SQVTM, CDR2 ANQGSEA. V was shortened by 4 bases and J by 3 bases, with 10 bases between the two germline ends. DNA of the CDR3: TGCAGCGTTGGAGGCCGAAGCTACAATGAGCAGTTCTTC. Residues: CSVGGRSYNEQFF.

V is TRBV7-2 and J is TRBJ2-1; D possibly corresponds to TRBD2 (6 bases). V was cut by 2 bases and J by 7 bases, with 18 bases left in between. Germline values: CDR1 SGHTA, CDR2 FQGNSA. The length of the CDR3 is 16 residues. DNA for the CDR3: TGTGCCAGCAGCTTATGGGTGAGTGAGGAGGGTAATGAGCAGTTCTTC. It specifies CASSLWVSEEGNEQFF.

This chain joins TRBV7-2 and TRBJ2-1; TRBD2 matches at 8 bases. After removal of 1 base from V and 8 bases from J, the junction contained 7 bases not matched to a gene. This CDR3 is 15 amino acids long. Per the germline V gene, CDR1 is SGHTA and CDR2 is FQGNSA. CDR3 bases: TGTGCCAGCAGCTTAGACAGCGGGAGTTTAGATGAGCAGTTCTTC. Protein product: CASSLDSGSLDEQFF.

This sequence joins TRBV6-5 and TRBJ2-3; D possibly matches TRBD1 or TRBD2 (7 bases each). The V gene lost 10 bases and the J gene lost 1 base, with 15 bases spanning the gap. Germline V gives CDR1 MNHEY, CDR2 SVGAGI. The CDR3 has 14 residues. The CDR3 DNA sequence: TGTGCCACGATCAGGGGGGGGCGCACAGATACGCAGTATTTT. Encoded protein: CATIRGGRTDTQYF.

The chain combines TRBV28 with TRBJ1-1, with 8 bases lining up with TRBD1. Germline V gives CDR1 MDHEN, CDR2 SYDVKM. The CDR3 loop spans 15 amino acids. Trimming took 3 bases from V and 5 from J; bases not matched to a gene: 8. CDR3 region: CASSLGATGATEAFF. CDR3 sequence (DNA): TGTGCCAGCAGTTTGGGGGCGACAGGGGCGACTGAAGCTTTCTTT.

The chain couples TRBV4-3 to TRBJ1-2, with 8 positions matching TRBD1. V lost 3 bases, J lost 8 bases, and 5 bases stayed unmatched. CDR3 length: 13 residues. Germline assignment: CDR1 LGHNA and CDR2 YSLEER. The CDR3 here is CASSQLTGDGYTF. The CDR3 nucleotides are TGCGCCAGCAGCCAGCTGACAGGGGACGGCTACACCTTC.

This clone came up a few times. This chain links TRBV7-9 with TRBJ2-5; D gene unclear. The CDR3 sequence is 12 residues long. The V end lost 3 bases, the J end lost 1 base, and 3 bases lay between the germline ends. Germline loops: CDR1 SEHNR, CDR2 FQNEAQ (reference sequence). The CDR3 bases are TGTGCCAGCAGCTTTACCCAAGAGACCCAGTACTTC. Translating it yields CASSFTQETQYF.

The chain joins TRBV30 to TRBJ2-1, with 8 bases matching TRBD2. Germline loops: CDR1 GTSNPN, CDR2 SVGIG (reference sequence). The CDR3 runs 15 residues. Trimming removed 0 bases from V and 6 bases from J; junction bases left unmatched: 7. The CDR3 spells CAWSVWSGGGNEQFF. The CDR3 coding sequence is TGTGCCTGGAGTGTATGGTCGGGAGGGGGCAATGAGCAGTTCTTC.

This chain connects TRBV10-3 to TRBJ2-3, with 13 bases identical to TRBD2. Trimming took 10 bases from V and 4 from J; bases not matched to a gene: 8. Germline CDR1 and CDR2: ENHRY and SYGVKD. The CDR3 contains 15 residues. CDR3 nucleotides: TGTGCCACCTATCCCACTAGCGGGGGGGCAGATACGCAGTATTTT. It is translated as CATYPTSGGADTQYF.

The chain carries TRBV6-6 and TRBJ1-2; 7 nucleotides line up with TRBD1. The CDR3 spans 13 residues. V lost 6 bases, J lost 10 bases, and 11 bases stayed unmatched. Germline V gives CDR1 MNHNY, CDR2 SVGAGI (reference sequence). CDR3 nucleotide sequence: TGTGCCAGCAGCCCACAGGGGATGCAACTCTACACCTTC. Translated: CASSPQGMQLYTF.

This clone was observed a few times. The same CDR3 can be traced to other DNA sequences in this sample. This chain uses TRBV29-1 with TRBJ1-1, with a weak D call TRBD1 (6 bases). The CDR3 runs 12 residues. Germline-derived CDR1 and CDR2 are SQVTM and ANQGSEA. Trimming left V 4 bases short and J 2 bases short, with 8 bases between. The CDR3 DNA reads TGCAGCGTTGCCAGGGGTAACACTGAAGCTTTCTTT. Translating gives CSVARGNTEAFF. The full variable domain, with the rest looked up from reference TRBV29-1 and TRBJ1-1, is SAVISQKPSRDICQRGTSLTIQCQVDSQVTMMFWYRQQPGQSLTLIATANQGSEATYESGFVIDKFPISRPNLTFSTLTVSNMSPEDSSIYLCSVARGNTEAFFGQGTRLTVV.

The chain couples TRBV27 to TRBJ1-1; no reliable D call. The CDR3 spans 14 residues. Germline-derived CDR1 and CDR2 are MNHEY and SMNVEV (reference sequence). V was trimmed by 2 bases and J by 0 bases, leaving 7 bases between them. CDR3 in DNA: TGTGCCAGCAGTTTAGACATAATGAACACTGAAGCTTTCTTT. It translates to CASSLDIMNTEAFF.

This rearrangement joins TRBV5-1 to TRBJ2-7; perhaps TRBD1 as D (6 bases). This CDR3 has 14 residues. The germline CDR1 and CDR2 sequences are SGHRS and YFSETQ. V was trimmed by 4 bases and J by 6 bases, leaving 17 bases between them. The CDR3 region is CASSRTGQSGEQYF. The CDR3, as DNA: TGCGCCAGCAGCCGCACCGGACAGAGCGGCGAGCAGTACTTC.

The CDR3: CASSAGLTGSSGNTIYF. The CDR3 bases are TGTGCCAGCAGCGCGGGACTAACAGGGAGCTCTGGAAACACCATATATTTT. The chain uses TRBV9 and TRBJ1-3; the D gene is possibly TRBD1 (6 bases). V lost 3 bases, J lost 0 bases, and 16 bases lay in between. Germline V CDR1 and CDR2: SGDLS, YYNGEE. The CDR3 has 17 residues.

The chain is built from TRBV4-3 and TRBJ2-1, with D possibly TRBD1 on 5 matching bases. Trimming cost V 8 bases and J 0 bases, with 14 bases left between them. Germline assignment: CDR1 LGHNA and CDR2 YSLEER. The CDR3 has 15 amino acids. The CDR3 sequence is CASRLDTGSYNEQFF. The CDR3 DNA sequence: TGCGCCAGCCGGTTGGACACCGGCTCCTACAATGAGCAGTTCTTC.

This clone was seen only once. At the DNA level, this CDR3 is encoded by other sequences in the same sample as well. The chain combines TRBV7-2 with TRBJ2-5; 7 bases match TRBD1. The CDR3 consists of 14 residues. V shed 1 base and J 4 bases; nucleotides not matched to a gene: 3. The germline CDR1 and CDR2 sequences are SGHTA and FQGNSA. The CDR3 coding sequence is TGTGCCAGCAGCTTAGACAGGGGCGTAGAGACCCAGTACTTC. Translating it yields CASSLDRGVETQYF.

The chain has TRBV9 and TRBJ1-6; TRBD1 is a possible D gene (5 bases). There are 16 residues in the CDR3. Trimming pared 1 base from V and 8 bases from J, leaving 16 bases between. Germline CDR1 SGDLS, CDR2 YYNGEE. CDR3 loop: CASSVKAVAGDSPLHF. CDR3 nucleotides: TGTGCCAGCAGCGTAAAGGCGGTGGCGGGGGATTCACCCCTCCACTTT.

This chain uses TRBV19 with TRBJ1-5; 8 bases map to TRBD1. The trim removed 10 bases at V and 5 bases at J, leaving 4 bases unmatched. The CDR3 contains 12 residues. In germline, CDR1 is LNHDA, CDR2 SQIVND (reference sequence). As DNA, the CDR3 is TGTGCCACCGGACAGGGCCATCAGCCCCAGCATTTT. Translated, it gives CATGQGHQPQHF.

V is TRBV7-2 and J is TRBJ1-6; weak D call: TRBD1 (5 bases). The CDR3 contains 15 residues. V was cut by 2 bases and J by 6 bases, with 11 bases left in between. Germline V lookup: CDR1 SGHTA, CDR2 FQGNSA. The CDR3 reads CASSLRSGTNSPLHF. As DNA, the CDR3 is TGTGCCAGCAGCTTACGGTCAGGGACTAATTCACCCCTCCACTTT.

J is TRBJ2-3 and V is TRBV5-1; TRBD2 matches 10 bases. This CDR3 region has 17 residues. Germline V CDR1 and CDR2: SGHRS, YFSETQ. J gave up 5 bases and V 4 bases, and 13 bases lay outside the gene matches. CDR3 region: CASSTSSAGGLGDTQYF. The CDR3 nucleotides are TGCGCCAGCAGCACCTCCTCAGCGGGGGGGCTTGGAGATACGCAGTATTTT.

The chain joins TRBV6-1 to TRBJ1-2; no reliable D call. V dropped 7 bases and J dropped 4 bases, with 10 bases sitting between them. Germline V gives CDR1 MNHNS, CDR2 SASEGT. The CDR3 spans 12 residues. CDR3 protein: CASTGNIYGYTF. CDR3 nucleotide sequence: TGTGCCAGCACGGGGAACATCTATGGCTACACCTTC.